This passage covers 13 T cell receptor beta chains from one sample sequenced in a study of cytotoxic CD8 clonotypes in ibrutinib-treated CLL. Clones were read by immunoSEQ multiplex PCR, and TCRdb kept only the in-frame ones, dropping some. This sample yields roughly 250,000 clones, of which under 80% are seen a single time; about 16% belongs to the top ten. Here the sequenced sample was PBMCs, taken after 24 months of ibrutinib treatment. The receptors derive from a human donor with chronic lymphocytic leukemia.

The CDR3 region is CASSPSSGETYEQYF. The DNA of the CDR3 is TGTGCCAGCAGCCCGAGTAGCGGGGAGACCTACGAGCAGTACTTC. The rearrangement uses TRBV11-2 and TRBJ2-7, with 8 nucleotides matching TRBD2. This CDR3 region has 15 residues. Trimming took 5 bases from V and 2 from J; bases not matched to a gene: 8. Germline CDR1 reads SGHAT; CDR2 reads FQNNGV.

The V call is TRBV7-2, the J call TRBJ2-2; 9 bases align to TRBD2. The J segment lost 2 bases and the V segment lost 4 bases, leaving 2 bases of the junction unmatched. CDR3 length: 15 amino acids. Germline CDR1 SGHTA, CDR2 FQGNSA. CDR3 DNA sequence: TGTGCCAGCAGCTATAGCGGGAGCAACACCGGGGAGCTGTTTTTT. Amino acid sequence: CASSYSGSNTGELFF.

The V and J genes are TRBV11-2 and TRBJ2-1; no reliable D call. V shed 1 base and J shed 0 bases, with 10 bases lying between them. The CDR3 covers 16 residues. In germline, CDR1 is SGHAT, CDR2 FQNNGV. CDR3 region: CASSLGILGSYNEQFF. The CDR3 DNA reads as TGTGCCAGCAGCTTAGGGATACTCGGCTCCTACAATGAGCAGTTCTTC.

The chain employs TRBV5-1 and TRBJ1-2, with D hard to call. V lost 5 bases and J 4 bases, leaving 9 bases between the germline ends. CDR1 and CDR2 from the germline V gene are SGHRS and YFSETQ. The CDR3 contains 12 residues. CDR3 in DNA: TGCGCCAGCAGTATGGACCGCTATGGCTACACCTTC. Translation: CASSMDRYGYTF. Full variable domain (missing parts from reference TRBV5-1 and TRBJ1-2): KAGVTQTPRYLIKTRGQQVTLSCSPISGHRSVSWYQQTPGQGLQFLFEYFSETQRNKGNFPGRFSGRQFSNSRSEMNVSTLELGDSALYLCASSMDRYGYTFGSGTRLTVV.

The rearrangement links TRBV6-1 to TRBJ1-2; 7 bases are a match to TRBD1. The CDR3 sequence is 17 residues long. Germline V gene data show CDR1 as MNHNS and CDR2 as SASEGT. V lost 3 bases and J lost 5; bases outside the gene matches: 15. The CDR3 region has the DNA TGTGCCAGCAGTGATCTTTTTATCCGGGACAGAGCTTATGGCTACACCTTC. This encodes CASSDLFIRDRAYGYTF.

V and J are TRBV27 and TRBJ1-1, with D possibly matching TRBD1 (5 bases). The V and J ends lost 1 base and 2 bases respectively, with 8 bases between them. Germline-derived CDR1 and CDR2 are MNHEY and SMNVEV (reference sequence). The CDR3 spans 14 residues. Here the CDR3 DNA reads TGTGCCAGCAGTTTATGGGGGGATAACACTGAAGCTTTCTTT. The encoded protein is CASSLWGDNTEAFF.

This clone has only a few counts. The chain has TRBV9 and TRBJ2-3, with TRBD2 identical over 12 bases. Germline V CDR1 and CDR2: SGDLS, YYNGEE. V was pared by 5 bases and J by 1 base, with 2 bases of the junction left unmatched. This CDR3 region has 15 residues. In DNA, the CDR3 is TGTGCCAGCAGTTGGACTAGCGGGGGCACAGATACGCAGTATTTT. Protein sequence: CASSWTSGGTDTQYF. The entire variable domain, with the rest obtained from reference TRBV9 and TRBJ2-3, is as follows: DSGVTQTPKHLITATGQRVTLRCSPRSGDLSVYWYQQSLDQGLQFLIQYYNGEERAKGNILERFSAQQFPDLHSELNLSSLELGDSALYFCASSWTSGGTDTQYFGPGTRLTVL.

The chain employs TRBV27 and TRBJ2-7; 10 bases are a match to TRBD2. Germline-derived CDR1 and CDR2 are MNHEY and SMNVEV (reference sequence). This CDR3 contains 15 residues. V shed 5 bases and J 3 bases; nucleotides not matched to a gene: 7. DNA for the CDR3: TGTGCCAGCAGTACCCTAGCGGGAGACGGCTACGAGCAGTACTTC. It encodes CASSTLAGDGYEQYF.

This chain connects TRBV25-1 to TRBJ1-4, with a possible D match to TRBD1 (6 bases). Per the germline V gene, CDR1 is MGHDK and CDR2 is SYGVNS. The CDR3 is 14 residues long. Trimming left V 6 bases short and J 8 bases short, with 16 bases between. CDR3 in DNA: TGTGCCAGCAGCGAGGGGGGGGCGCGAGAAAAACTGTTTTTT. Its protein is CASSEGGAREKLFF. Complete variable domain (other parts from reference TRBV25-1 and TRBJ1-4): EADIYQTPRYLVIGTGKKITLECSQTMGHDKMYWYQQDPGMELHLIHYSYGVNSTEKGDLSSESTVSRIRTEHFPLTLESARPSHTSQYLCASSEGGAREKLFFGSGTQLSVL.

The chain joins TRBV20-1 to TRBJ2-5; no reliable D call. The V end was cut by 6 bases, the J end by 4 bases, with 6 bases between. Per the germline V gene, CDR1 is DFQATT and CDR2 is SNEGSKA (reference sequence). The CDR3 has 10 amino acids. The CDR3 nucleotides are TGCAGTGCGGCAGGAGAGACCCAGTACTTC. Translation: CSAAGETQYF.

V gene TRBV5-6 combines with J gene TRBJ2-2; D not resolved. This CDR3 spans 13 amino acids. V was trimmed by 1 base and J by 1 base, leaving 2 bases between them. From germline, CDR1 is SGHDT and CDR2 YYEEEE. Here the CDR3 reads CASSLMNTGELFF. In nucleotides, the CDR3 is TGTGCCAGCAGCTTGATGAACACCGGGGAGCTGTTTTTT.

Only a few counts were recorded for this clone. The CDR3 is CASSRGLAGAAELFF. DNA for the CDR3: TGCGCCAGCAGCAGGGGACTAGCGGGAGCCGCGGAGCTGTTTTTT. The chain uses TRBV5-1 and TRBJ2-2, with TRBD2 identical over 14 bases. CDR1 and CDR2 from the germline V gene are SGHRS and YFSETQ. This CDR3 contains 15 residues. The V and J ends lost 4 bases and 10 bases, in that order; junction bases with no gene match: 6.

The genes are TRBV5-1 and TRBJ2-5, with D perhaps TRBD2 (6 bases). This CDR3 comprises 13 residues. V was cut by 4 bases and J by 1 base, with 8 bases left in between. Germline lookup yields CDR1 SGHRS and CDR2 YFSETQ. The CDR3: CASSQGLQETQYF. The CDR3 DNA reads TGCGCCAGCAGCCAGGGACTCCAAGAGACCCAGTACTTC.